The text below deals with one T cell receptor (beta chain). This entry comes from a study of blood T cell repertoires in COVID-19. All recovered Cohort 3 donors got two negative PCRs, got clearance, or saw symptom resolution. V lost 6 bases, J lost 3 bases, and 5 bases stayed unmatched. The CDR3 has 14 residues. Germline loops: CDR1 KGHSH, CDR2 LQKENI. Original methodology: Reference gene primer amplification in the assay estimated nucleated cell counts. Libraries were prepared by immunoSEQ multiplex PCR; TCRdb keeps only in-frame clonotypes and omits some of them. V and J calls and clone size come straight from that table; D and trimming were deduced from the DNA. The top ten clones hold 18% of a sample with roughly 300,000 clones, 92% of them seen once.

The chain links TRBV18 to TRBJ2-5; 9 bases are shared with TRBD2. Source material: PBMCs or T cells enriched from blood (not recorded which). This receptor was identified in a woman in her thirties who had recovered from COVID-19. The CDR3 sequence is CASSPRLAEETQYF. CDR3 DNA sequence: TGTGCCAGCTCCCCTAGACTAGCGGAAGAGACCCAGTACTTC.